The 11 T cell receptor beta chains given below trace back to one sample, sequenced in a study of sequential checkpoint blockade in melanoma. The table came from immunoSEQ multiplex PCR; TCRdb's copy has only in-frame clones and leaves some out. The table includes about 12,000 clones, 26% detected once. Described treatment: randomized to nivolumab then ipilimumab (arm A) or the reverse (arm B). The starting material was tumor tissue (inferred from file names), obtained from a patient given nivolumab and ipilimumab in sequence. These receptor sequences come from a human donor with melanoma.

The chain combines TRBV19 with TRBJ2-1, with TRBD2 matching over 13 bases. The germline V gene has CDR1 LNHDA and CDR2 SQIVND (reference sequence). Trimming took 3 bases from V and 6 from J; bases not matched to a gene: 5. The CDR3 totals 16 residues. CDR3 DNA: TGTGCCAGTAGTATGTGGGGACTAGCGGGGAGCAATGAGCAGTTCTTC. It encodes CASSMWGLAGSNEQFF.

The chain uses TRBV28 and TRBJ2-1; 11 nucleotides agree with TRBD2. The CDR3 covers 17 residues. CDR1 is MDHEN, CDR2 SYDVKM, per germline. The trim removed 3 bases at V and 6 bases at J, leaving 10 bases unmatched. The CDR3 DNA reads TGTGCCAGCAGTTTGTCGCGTGGGACTAGCGGCCCCAATGAGCAGTTCTTC. This translates into CASSLSRGTSGPNEQFF.

This chain links TRBV2 with TRBJ2-3; perhaps D is TRBD1 or TRBD2 (6 bases each). This CDR3 region has 16 residues. Germline V CDR1 and CDR2: SNHLY, FYNNEI. With 3 bases removed from V and 0 bases from J, the gap between germline ends came to 13 bases. The CDR3 protein is CASSETGASSTDTQYF. The CDR3 nucleotides are TGTGCCAGCAGTGAGACGGGGGCCTCTAGCACAGATACGCAGTATTTT.

The chain joins TRBV1 to TRBJ1-2; the table's D call TRBD1 went unverified against the DNA. TRBV1 is termed a pseudogene. This CDR3 has 15 residues. CDR3 in amino acids: CASSQEWQINYGYTF. CDR3 DNA: TGCGCCAGCAGCCAAGAGTGGCAGATTAACTATGGCTACACCTTC.

This chain connects TRBV10-1 to TRBJ1-5, with D hard to call. The germline CDR1 and CDR2 sequences are WNHNN and SYGVQD (reference sequence). CDR3 size: 11 residues. Trimming took off 11 bases at V and 9 bases at J, with 14 bases between the two ends. CDR3 amino acids: CARIFTGPQHF. In nucleotides, the CDR3 is TGCGCCCGCATCTTCACCGGGCCCCAGCATTTT.

In its sample, this clone was seen a few times. CDR3 DNA: TGTGCCTCGTCAGGTTGGTTCTCCTATAATTCACCCCTCCACTTT. Its translation is CASSGWFSYNSPLHF. V gene TRBV6-8 combines with J gene TRBJ1-6; no firm D call. V lost 11 bases and J lost 0, with 14 bases in between. The V gene's germline CDR1 is MNHGY and CDR2 SAAAGT. The length of the CDR3 is 15 residues.

This clone was counted between two and nine times. CDR3: CASSANVRVSTSEAFF. In nucleotides, the CDR3 is TGTGCCAGCAGCGCCAACGTACGGGTCTCGACATCGGAAGCTTTCTTT. V is TRBV9 and J is TRBJ1-1; D call uncertain. Trimming took 3 bases from V and 8 from J, leaving 23 bases between them. CDR1 SGDLS and CDR2 YYNGEE come from the germline V gene. The CDR3 totals 16 residues.

This clone was seen a handful of times. The chain is built from TRBV28 and TRBJ2-3, with 7 bases lining up with TRBD1. Germline values: CDR1 MDHEN, CDR2 SYDVKM. Trimming removed 5 bases from V and 0 bases from J; junction bases left unmatched: 5. There are 15 residues in the CDR3. Here the CDR3 DNA reads TGTGCCAGCAGTCCCTGGGACAGCAGCACAGATACGCAGTATTTT. Translation gives CASSPWDSSTDTQYF.

This chain joins TRBV19 and TRBJ1-4; 7 bases fit TRBD1. The germline V gene has CDR1 LNHDA and CDR2 SQIVND (reference sequence). The trim removed 4 bases at V and 5 bases at J, leaving 7 bases unmatched. The CDR3 extends over 15 amino acids. This CDR3 is CASSTHRGLNEKLFF. The CDR3, as DNA: TGTGCCAGTAGTACCCACAGGGGTTTAAATGAAAAACTGTTTTTT. Full variable domain (missing parts from reference TRBV19 and TRBJ1-4): DGGITQSPKYLFRKEGQNVTLSCEQNLNHDAMYWYRQDPGQGLRLIYYSQIVNDFQKGDIAEGYSVSREKKESFPLTVTSAQKNPTAFYLCASSTHRGLNEKLFFGSGTQLSVL.

The V gene is TRBV29-1, the J gene TRBJ1-5; a weak D match, TRBD1 (5 bases). Germline values: CDR1 SQVTM, CDR2 ANQGSEA. CDR3 length: 14 residues. The ends were cut back, 3 bases at V and 3 bases at J, with 12 bases in the middle. The CDR3 region is CSVEGPGVNQPQHF. CDR3 DNA: TGCAGCGTTGAGGGACCGGGGGTCAATCAGCCCCAGCATTTT.

This clone was seen a handful of times. The chain joins TRBV6-7 to TRBJ2-1; 9 bases fit TRBD2. TRBV6-7 is reported as an ORF; its role is uncertain. V trimming: 0 bases; J trimming: 8 bases; junction bases outside the gene matches: 11. There are 17 residues in the CDR3. CDR3 protein: CASSYSFGLRGGDEQFF. DNA of the CDR3: TGTGCCAGCAGTTACTCGTTTGGATTGCGGGGGGGCGATGAGCAGTTCTTC.